This paragraph reports one T cell receptor beta chain. No antigen is known for it. Per-base quality was not reported, and no clone a single base away is much larger than it. This sample was taken from a study of blood T cell repertoires in COVID-19 (dated by TCRdb to the early 2020s). For context, the study as a whole: ImmuneRACE Cohort 3 recovered participants were defined by two consecutive negative NP/OP PCR tests, healthcare professional clearance, or symptom resolution. Collaborator samples came from the United States, Italy and Spain and covered acute and convalescent phases of COVID-19. The prospective study material was composed of cDNA or gDNA derived from T cells, B-cell-depleted T cells, or PBMCs. Subjects who had been exposed to COVID-19, were actively infected with it, or had recovered from it provided the deeply sampled blood TCRbeta repertoires that made up the dataset. The repertoires were released in a freely available public database meant as a resource for research on the immune response to SARS-CoV-2. The samples were drawn from the first 160 participants of the ongoing ImmuneRACE study and from 1,254 subjects provided by 6 global collaborators. Nearly every sample came with metadata listing a de-identified subject ID, COVID-19 status, age in years and sex. Where HLA class I and class II types were available, the types were taken from metadata supplied by the sample provider, not from assay-based typing.

The CDR3 holds 15 amino acids from the cysteine to the phenylalanine. The sequence is cut down to CDR3 DNA, 45 bases in frame from base 1. CDR1 and CDR2 (MDHEN, SYDVKM) derive from the germline V gene. From V the trimming removes 6 bases and from J it removes 3 bases, while the gene matches leave 8 bases of the junction unaccounted for. Beyond this particular receptor, the publication reports: How much clinical and demographic metadata was included differed by source and by participant, and the metadata was provided uncurated.

Participants in the prospective study were aged about 18 to 95 years, lived in under 30 United States geographic areas, and enrolled through a virtual design. To assign participants to cohorts, the prospective study relied on clinical history that participants themselves reported in a screening survey and a study questionnaire. In the prospective study, whole blood, serum and a nasopharyngeal or oropharyngeal swab were collected from each participant by mobile phlebotomists. Participants in the prospective study had the option to provide additional blood draws and questionnaires over a roughly 2-month period. Before DNA extraction, blood samples from the prospective study were shipped at room temperature or frozen. TCRbeta CDR3 regions were amplified from genomic DNA using the immunoSEQ Assay, a bias-controlled multiplex PCR. Per the source publication's procedure: The number of nucleated cells in each sample was estimated by amplification of reference gene primers within the assay. To quantify the absolute abundance of each unique TCRbeta CDR3 rearrangement, sequence reads were collapsed and filtered. For each sample, productive Simpson clonality was calculated as the square root of Simpson's diversity index across productive rearrangements. The clones in this table, taken by TCRdb from immuneACCESS, are in-frame only. Not every clone is retained; where verified, under half of the shortfall comes from an unresolved V gene, and the cause of the rest is unknown. That table is the source of V, J and clone size, and D and trimming were worked out from the DNA. The sample has approximately 250,000 clones on record, roughly 91% of them singletons. The ten largest clones capture 2% to 2.5% of the sample.

Here the chain combines TRBV28 and TRBJ2-7; TRBD1 aligns with 10 central bases. Sequenced: PBMCs or T cells enriched from blood (not recorded which). The receptor was derived from a woman in her sixties or seventies in a cohort exposed to, infected with or recovered from COVID-19 (not recorded which). The DNA sequence is given as TGTGCCAGCAGGCTCCCCCGGACAGGGGGCTACGAGCAGTACTTC. The encoded protein is CASRLPRTGGYEQYF.